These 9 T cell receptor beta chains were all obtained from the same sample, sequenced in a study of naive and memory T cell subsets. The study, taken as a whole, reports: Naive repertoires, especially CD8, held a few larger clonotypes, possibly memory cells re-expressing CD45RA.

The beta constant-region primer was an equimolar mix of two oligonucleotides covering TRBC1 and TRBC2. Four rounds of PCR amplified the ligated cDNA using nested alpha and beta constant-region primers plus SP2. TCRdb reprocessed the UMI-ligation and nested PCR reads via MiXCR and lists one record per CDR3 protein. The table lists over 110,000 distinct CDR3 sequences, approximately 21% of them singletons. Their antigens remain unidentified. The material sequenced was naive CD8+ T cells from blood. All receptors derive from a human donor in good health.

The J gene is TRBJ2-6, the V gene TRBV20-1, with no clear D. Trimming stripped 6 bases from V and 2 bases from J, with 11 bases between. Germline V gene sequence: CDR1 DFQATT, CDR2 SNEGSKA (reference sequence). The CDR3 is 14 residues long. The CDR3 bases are TGCAGTGCCACCGAATTCGCTGGGGCCAACGTCCTGACTTTC. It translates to CSATEFAGANVLTF.

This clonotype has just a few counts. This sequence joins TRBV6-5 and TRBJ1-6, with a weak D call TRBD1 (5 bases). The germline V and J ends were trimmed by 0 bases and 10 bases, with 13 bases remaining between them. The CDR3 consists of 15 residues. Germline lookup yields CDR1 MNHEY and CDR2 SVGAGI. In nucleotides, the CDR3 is TGTGCCAGCAGTTACTCCGACAGCCCGACGTCACCCCTCCACTTT. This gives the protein CASSYSDSPTSPLHF.

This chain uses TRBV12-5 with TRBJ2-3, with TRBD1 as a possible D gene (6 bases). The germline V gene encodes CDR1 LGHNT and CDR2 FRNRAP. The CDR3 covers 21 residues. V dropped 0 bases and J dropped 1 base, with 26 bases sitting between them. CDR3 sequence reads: CASGLVATGTSHGIGTDTQYF. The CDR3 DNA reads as TGTGCTAGTGGTTTGGTGGCAACCGGGACATCCCACGGAATCGGCACAGATACGCAGTATTTT.

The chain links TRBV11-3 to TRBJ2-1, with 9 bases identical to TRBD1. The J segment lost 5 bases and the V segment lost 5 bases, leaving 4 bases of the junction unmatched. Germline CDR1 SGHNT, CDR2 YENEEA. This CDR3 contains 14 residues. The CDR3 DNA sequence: TGTGCCAGCAGCGCCCGACAGGGGGACAATGAGCAGTTCTTC. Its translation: CASSARQGDNEQFF.

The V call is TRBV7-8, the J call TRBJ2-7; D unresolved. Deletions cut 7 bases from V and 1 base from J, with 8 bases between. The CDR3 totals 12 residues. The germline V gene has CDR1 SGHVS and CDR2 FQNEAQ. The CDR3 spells CASIGFSYEQYF. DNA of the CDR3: TGTGCCAGCATCGGCTTTTCCTACGAGCAGTACTTC. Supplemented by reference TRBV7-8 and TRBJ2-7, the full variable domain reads GAGVSQSPRYKVAKRGQDVALRCDPISGHVSLFWYQQALGQGPEFLTYFQNEAQLDKSGLPSDRFFAERPEGSVSTLKIQRTQQEDSAVYLCASIGFSYEQYFGPGTRLTVT.

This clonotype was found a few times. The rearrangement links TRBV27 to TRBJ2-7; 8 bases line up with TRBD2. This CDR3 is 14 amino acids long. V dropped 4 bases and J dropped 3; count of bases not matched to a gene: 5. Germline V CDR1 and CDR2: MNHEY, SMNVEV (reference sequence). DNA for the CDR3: TGTGCCAGCAGTTCCTCAGCGGGAGACTACGAGCAGTACTTC. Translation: CASSSSAGDYEQYF.

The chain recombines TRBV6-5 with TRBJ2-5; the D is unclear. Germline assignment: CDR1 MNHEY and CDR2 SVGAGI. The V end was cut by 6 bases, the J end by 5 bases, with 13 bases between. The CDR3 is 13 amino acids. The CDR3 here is CASRTILGETQYF. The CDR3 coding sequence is TGTGCCAGCAGAACGATTCTTGGGGAGACCCAGTACTTC.

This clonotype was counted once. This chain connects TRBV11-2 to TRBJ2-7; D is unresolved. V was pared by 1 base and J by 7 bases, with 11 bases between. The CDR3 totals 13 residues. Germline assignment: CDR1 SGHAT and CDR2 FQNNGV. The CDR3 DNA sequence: TGTGCCAGCAGCTTAGCAGAATTTAGGGAGCAGTACTTC. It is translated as CASSLAEFREQYF.

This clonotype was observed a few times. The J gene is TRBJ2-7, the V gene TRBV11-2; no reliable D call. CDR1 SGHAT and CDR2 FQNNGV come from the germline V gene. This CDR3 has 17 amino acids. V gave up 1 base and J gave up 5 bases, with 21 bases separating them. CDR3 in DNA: TGTGCCAGCAGCTTAGGTCCGTGGGGAAGTGGGGTTAACGAGCAGTACTTC. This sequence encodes CASSLGPWGSGVNEQYF.